The rows below give T cell receptor beta chains drawn from one sample of a study of CD8+ T cells in alopecia areata. Here immunoSEQ multiplex PCR was the method, and the copy in TCRdb shows in-frame clones only, minus some. The sample carries 170,000 or so clones, 53% recorded once. This sample comprised CD8+ T cells sorted from blood, obtained at week 24, from a patient treated with tofacitinib. These TCRs come from a human donor with alopecia areata. CDR3s include the opening cysteine and the closing phenylalanine or tryptophan. D genes are given only for firm matches.

TRBJ2-7,TRBD1,TRBV14,CASSFGQGSYEQYF
TRBJ1-2,TRBD1,TRBV30,CAWREDRGNTF
TRBJ2-3,-,TRBV4-3,CASSRIFGGVTDTQYF
TRBJ2-3,-,TRBV27,CASSLSAGTDTQYF
TRBJ2-7,-,TRBV11-2,CASSLVLNGPSYEQYF
TRBJ2-3,-,TRBV5-4,CAVGYSTDTQYF
TRBJ1-2,TRBD1,TRBV13,CASSPRDRAMGGYTF
TRBJ1-1,-,TRBV30,CAWSHGANPPGAFF
TRBJ1-1,-,TRBV7-9,CASSPPWQAGTEAFF
TRBJ2-7,-,TRBV7-2,CASRDLNPYEQYF
TRBJ1-1,TRBD1,TRBV29-1,CSVATGDEAFF
TRBJ2-7,TRBD1,TRBV5-1,CASSWNKPEGAASYEQYF
TRBJ1-1,TRBD1,TRBV4-1,CASSQERTGGRVAFF
TRBJ2-6,-,TRBV7-2,CASSLGGISFSGANVLTF
TRBJ1-2,-,TRBV30,CAWSVGEMGYTF
TRBJ2-3,-,TRBV11-2,CASSLVKALIPDTQYF
TRBJ1-2,TRBD1,TRBV29-1,CSVRGENYGYTF
TRBJ2-7,-,TRBV29-1,CSVEFGNEQYF
TRBJ2-5,-,TRBV7-6,CASSPPGGLRETQYF
TRBJ2-3,-,TRBV2,CASGGRDTQYF
TRBJ2-7,-,TRBV14,CASSQYTGTRAHEQYF
TRBJ2-7,-,TRBV2,CASSGTTGRRSYEQYF
TRBJ1-1,TRBD1,TRBV30,CACLTGGPTEAFF
TRBJ2-1,TRBD2,TRBV2,CASNFAGGPSGYNEQFF
TRBJ2-6,TRBD1,TRBV13,CASSFWDRAFGANVLTF
TRBJ1-1,TRBD1,TRBV11-2,CASRGTGSTEAFF
TRBJ2-1,-,TRBV13,CASSPVIDNEQFF
TRBJ1-6,-,TRBV28,CASSPLGASPLHF
TRBJ1-1,TRBD1,TRBV4-2,CASSLRTGQGTEAFF
TRBJ2-2,TRBD1,TRBV11-2,CASSRQGQNGELFF
TRBJ1-2,TRBD1,TRBV9,CASSDRQGNGYTF
TRBJ1-2,-,TRBV30,CAWRFGNYGYTF
TRBJ2-7,-,TRBV13,CASSLVGDPANEQYF
TRBJ2-7,-,TRBV29-1,CSVELRGGSYEQYF
TRBJ1-5,-,TRBV19,CASAVNSNQPQHF
TRBJ1-1,-,TRBV11-2,CASIQGSEAFF
TRBJ2-2,-,TRBV27,CASSSLQAGELFF
TRBJ1-6,TRBD1,TRBV25-1,CASTGTEISPLHF
TRBJ2-2,-,TRBV25-1,CASSLITGELFF
TRBJ1-5,-,TRBV13,CASSLGGGHQPQHF
TRBJ1-4,-,TRBV5-6,CASSLGTAEKLFF
TRBJ2-7,TRBD1,TRBV14,CASSPGQGAYEQYF
TRBJ2-5,-,TRBV6-6,CASSYPRQGEETQYF
TRBJ1-1,-,TRBV13,CASSPSAGWENTEAFF
TRBJ2-1,-,TRBV13,CASSSTTTEQFF
TRBJ1-1,-,TRBV7-9,CASSSRRDMNTEAFF
TRBJ2-7,TRBD1,TRBV29-1,CSVSGQGVYEQYF
TRBJ2-2,-,TRBV4-3,CASSQGVSNTGELFF
TRBJ2-7,TRBD1,TRBV7-8,CASSPGQGAYEQYF
TRBJ1-5,-,TRBV7-6,CASSSSPGGGEPQHF
TRBJ1-1,-,TRBV2,CASREGPPNTEAFF
TRBJ1-1,-,TRBV29-1,CSVVGGNTEAFF
TRBJ1-1,-,TRBV6-5,CASSYNRGTGTEAFF
TRBJ2-7,-,TRBV12-5,CASGPPLGDRYF
TRBJ2-7,-,TRBV9,CASSVGVGLSYEQYF
TRBJ1-1,-,TRBV29-1,CSVIPGNTEAFF
TRBJ1-1,-,TRBV9,CASSPGMNTEAFF